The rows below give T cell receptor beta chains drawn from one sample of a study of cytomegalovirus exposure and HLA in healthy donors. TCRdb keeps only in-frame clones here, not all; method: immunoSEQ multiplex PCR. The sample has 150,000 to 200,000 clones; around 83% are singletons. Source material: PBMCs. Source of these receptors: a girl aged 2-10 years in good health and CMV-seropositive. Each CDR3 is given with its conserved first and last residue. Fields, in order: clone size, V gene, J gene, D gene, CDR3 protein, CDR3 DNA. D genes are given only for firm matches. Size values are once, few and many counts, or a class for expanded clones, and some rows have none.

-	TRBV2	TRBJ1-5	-	CASSWGEGNQPQHF	TGTGCCAGCAGTTGGGGAGAGGGCAATCAGCCCCAGCATTTT
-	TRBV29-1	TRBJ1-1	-	CSSSEANTEAFF	TGCAGCTCCTCGGAGGCGAACACTGAAGCTTTCTTT
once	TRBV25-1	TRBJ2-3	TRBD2	CASSEFQGTSGRLDTQYF	TGTGCCAGCAGTGAATTTCAGGGGACTAGCGGGAGATTAGATACGCAGTATTTT
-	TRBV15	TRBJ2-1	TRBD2	CATSRRLAGVGDEQFF	TGTGCCACCAGCAGACGACTAGCGGGAGTTGGGGATGAGCAGTTCTTC
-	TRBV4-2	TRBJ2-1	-	CASSQDEERVYNEQFF	TGTGCCAGCAGCCAAGATGAGGAGCGGGTATACAATGAGCAGTTCTTC
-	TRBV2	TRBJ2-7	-	CASSEGLRVQNEQYF	TGTGCCAGCAGTGAAGGACTCAGGGTACAGAACGAGCAGTACTTC
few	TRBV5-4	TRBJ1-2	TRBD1	CASSGRGRGYTF	TGTGCCAGCAGCGGCAGGGGGCGGGGCTACACCTTC
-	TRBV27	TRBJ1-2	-	CASSLGGQANYGYTF	TGTGCCAGCAGTTTGGGGGGTCAAGCTAACTATGGCTACACCTTC
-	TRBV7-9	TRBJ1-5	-	CASSLDAAPQHF	TGTGCCAGCAGCTTAGACGCGGCGCCCCAGCATTTT
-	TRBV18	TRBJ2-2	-	CASRETGELFF	TGTGCCAGCCGGGAGACCGGGGAGCTGTTTTTT
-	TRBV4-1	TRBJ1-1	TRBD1	CASSQVYPPGQGARTEAFF	TGCGCCAGCAGCCAAGTTTACCCTCCGGGACAGGGGGCGCGAACTGAAGCTTTCTTT
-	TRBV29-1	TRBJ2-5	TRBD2	CSGLGLGYFLETQYF	TGCAGCGGACTGGGACTAGGCTATTTTTTAGAGACCCAGTACTTC
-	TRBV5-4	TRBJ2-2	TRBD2	CASSGAGVSGELFF	TGTGCCAGCAGTGGAGCGGGAGTAAGCGGGGAGCTGTTTTTT
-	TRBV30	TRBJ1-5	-	CAWSVRGMGNQPQHF	TGTGCCTGGAGTGTACGAGGTATGGGCAATCAGCCCCAGCATTTT
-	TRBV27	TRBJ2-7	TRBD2	CASSSAGGPYEQYF	TGTGCCAGCAGTTCCGCGGGAGGCCCCTACGAGCAGTACTTC
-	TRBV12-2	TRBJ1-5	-	CASRLAYKGGQNNQPQHF	TGTGCAAGTCGCTTAGCGTATAAAGGGGGACAGAACAATCAGCCCCAGCATTTT
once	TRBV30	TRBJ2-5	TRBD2	CAWSTALARAQYF	TGTGCCTGGAGTACGGCACTAGCGAGAGCCCAGTACTTC
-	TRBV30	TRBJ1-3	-	CAWSHRFTGSGNTIYF	TGTGCCTGGAGTCATAGGTTTACGGGCTCTGGAAACACCATATATTTT
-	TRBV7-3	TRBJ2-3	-	CASSLNSAYTDTQYF	TGTGCCAGCAGCTTAAATAGCGCATACACAGATACGCAGTATTTT
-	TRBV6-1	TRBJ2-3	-	CASSPDPGLPDTQYF	TGTGCCAGCAGCCCCGACCCAGGGCTCCCAGATACGCAGTATTTT
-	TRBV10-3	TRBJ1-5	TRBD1	CAISGTGDQPQHF	TGTGCCATCAGTGGGACAGGGGATCAGCCCCAGCATTTT
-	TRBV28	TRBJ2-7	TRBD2	CASDGTSGRYEQYF	TGTGCCAGCGATGGGACTAGCGGGAGGTACGAGCAGTACTTC
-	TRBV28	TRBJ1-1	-	CASSSGGDTEAFF	TGTGCCAGCAGTTCCGGAGGGGACACTGAAGCTTTCTTT
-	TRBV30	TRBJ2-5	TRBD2	CAWSAGTSGRARETQYF	TGTGCCTGGAGTGCAGGGACTAGCGGGAGGGCCCGGGAGACCCAGTACTTC
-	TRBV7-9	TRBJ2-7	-	CASSFSGAGEQYF	TGTGCCAGCAGCTTCTCTGGGGCAGGCGAGCAGTACTTC
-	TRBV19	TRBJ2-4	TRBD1	CASGDRDKNIQYF	TGTGCCAGTGGAGACAGGGACAAAAACATTCAGTACTTC
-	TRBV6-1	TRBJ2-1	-	CASMYGVEGVNEQFF	TGTGCCAGCATGTACGGGGTCGAAGGAGTCAATGAGCAGTTCTTC